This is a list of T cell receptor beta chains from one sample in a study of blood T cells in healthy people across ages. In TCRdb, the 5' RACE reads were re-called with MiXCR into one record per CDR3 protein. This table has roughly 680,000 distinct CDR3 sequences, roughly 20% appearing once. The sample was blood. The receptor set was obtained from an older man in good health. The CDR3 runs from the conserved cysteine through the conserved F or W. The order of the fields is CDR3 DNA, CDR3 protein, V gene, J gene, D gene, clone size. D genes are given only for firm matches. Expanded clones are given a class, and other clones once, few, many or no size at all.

CDR3nt: TGTGCCAGCTCACAGCTAAGCTCCTACGAGCAGTACTTC
CDR3aa: CASSQLSSYEQYF
v_gene: TRBV18
j_gene: TRBJ2-7
d_gene: NA
abundance: few

CDR3nt: TGTGCCAGCAGCCCCGGGGGGCGGACCTTCTACGAGCAGTACTTC
CDR3aa: CASSPGGRTFYEQYF
v_gene: TRBV27
j_gene: TRBJ2-7
d_gene: NA
abundance: NA

CDR3nt: TGTGCCAGCAGCTTAGAGAGCGGGAGGGCCAGGGAGCAGTTCTTC
CDR3aa: CASSLESGRAREQFF
v_gene: TRBV7-3
j_gene: TRBJ2-1
d_gene: TRBD2
abundance: few

CDR3nt: TGCAGTGCTACTGGGACTAGCGGGAGGGACGAGCAGTACTTC
CDR3aa: CSATGTSGRDEQYF
v_gene: TRBV20-1
j_gene: TRBJ2-7
d_gene: TRBD2
abundance: NA

CDR3nt: TGTGACAGCAGTTACTCTGACAACGCCCAGTACTTC
CDR3aa: CDSSYSDNAQYF
v_gene: TRBV6-6
j_gene: TRBJ2-5
d_gene: NA
abundance: NA

CDR3nt: TGCAGCGTTGAAGGGGGTGGGGCGGGTGACTCTTACAATGAGCAGTTCTTC
CDR3aa: CSVEGGGAGDSYNEQFF
v_gene: TRBV29-1
j_gene: TRBJ2-1
d_gene: NA
abundance: few

CDR3nt: TGTGCCAGCAGCCAAGGATCGGTTACTGGAAACACCATATATTTT
CDR3aa: CASSQGSVTGNTIYF
v_gene: TRBV3-1
j_gene: TRBJ1-3
d_gene: NA
abundance: NA

CDR3nt: TGTGCCAGCAGTTACGTGACTACTAGCGGGAGGGCCCTGAACACCGGGGAGCTGTTTTTT
CDR3aa: CASSYVTTSGRALNTGELFF
v_gene: TRBV6-2/TRBV6-3
j_gene: TRBJ2-2
d_gene: TRBD2
abundance: NA

CDR3nt: TGTGCCAGCAGTTTTTTAGGGACAGGGGAGCAGTACTTC
CDR3aa: CASSFLGTGEQYF
v_gene: TRBV28
j_gene: TRBJ2-7
d_gene: TRBD1
abundance: few

CDR3nt: TGTGCCAGCCCTAGACTAGCTCAAGAGACCCAGTACTTC
CDR3aa: CASPRLAQETQYF
v_gene: TRBV21-1
j_gene: TRBJ2-5
d_gene: NA
abundance: few

CDR3nt: TGCGCCAGCAGCTTGGCCGCTAGGACTAGCGGTTACAATGAGCAGTTCTTC
CDR3aa: CASSLAARTSGYNEQFF
v_gene: TRBV5-1
j_gene: TRBJ2-1
d_gene: TRBD2
abundance: NA

CDR3nt: TGTGCCAGCACCCAGATGGGCACCGGGGAGCTGTTTTTT
CDR3aa: CASTQMGTGELFF
v_gene: TRBV9
j_gene: TRBJ2-2
d_gene: NA
abundance: NA

CDR3nt: TGCAGTGCTAGTTCCGGACAGGAAACCCACGAGCAGTACTTC
CDR3aa: CSASSGQETHEQYF
v_gene: TRBV20-1
j_gene: TRBJ2-7
d_gene: TRBD1
abundance: NA

CDR3nt: TGCGCCAGCAGCCAGAGATTCTTGGTCCGTTGGGCCTACGAGCAGTACTTC
CDR3aa: CASSQRFLVRWAYEQYF
v_gene: TRBV4-3
j_gene: TRBJ2-7
d_gene: NA
abundance: NA

CDR3nt: TGTGCCAGCAGTGAAAGGGAATCCCAGTACTTC
CDR3aa: CASSERESQYF
v_gene: TRBV2
j_gene: TRBJ2-7
d_gene: NA
abundance: NA

CDR3nt: TGCAGTGCTAGAGATTTCCAGCGGTACAATGAGCAGTTCTTC
CDR3aa: CSARDFQRYNEQFF
v_gene: TRBV20-1
j_gene: TRBJ2-1
d_gene: NA
abundance: NA

CDR3nt: TGTGCCAGCAGCTTGGGGGCTAGGGGAACCGGGGAGCTGTTTTTT
CDR3aa: CASSLGARGTGELFF
v_gene: TRBV5-5
j_gene: TRBJ2-2
d_gene: NA
abundance: few

CDR3nt: TGTGCCACCAGCAGCGGGAGGGCTACAGATACGCAGTATTTT
CDR3aa: CATSSGRATDTQYF
v_gene: TRBV15
j_gene: TRBJ2-3
d_gene: TRBD2
abundance: few

CDR3nt: TGTGCCAGCAGCTTATTGCCGGGACAGGGGGCAAACATTCAGTACTTC
CDR3aa: CASSLLPGQGANIQYF
v_gene: TRBV11-1
j_gene: TRBJ2-4
d_gene: TRBD1
abundance: few

CDR3nt: TGTGCCAGCAGCCAAGTCCCCAGGGGGCTTCGCAATGAGCAGTTCTTC
CDR3aa: CASSQVPRGLRNEQFF
v_gene: TRBV14
j_gene: TRBJ2-1
d_gene: TRBD1
abundance: few

CDR3nt: TGTGCCAGCAGCTTAAGGGCAGGCGCCACAGATACGCAGTATTTT
CDR3aa: CASSLRAGATDTQYF
v_gene: TRBV7-9
j_gene: TRBJ2-3
d_gene: NA
abundance: few

CDR3nt: TGTGCCAGCAGCTTCTCCAGTAACACCGGGGAGCTGTTTTTT
CDR3aa: CASSFSSNTGELFF
v_gene: TRBV11-3
j_gene: TRBJ2-2
d_gene: NA
abundance: NA

CDR3nt: TGCAGTGCAAGGACTAGCGGAATTTCCTACGAGCAGTACTTC
CDR3aa: CSARTSGISYEQYF
v_gene: TRBV20-1
j_gene: TRBJ2-7
d_gene: TRBD2
abundance: NA

CDR3nt: TGTGCCAGCAGCGTAGGGGCAGGAGCTAATAATTCACCCCTCCACTTT
CDR3aa: CASSVGAGANNSPLHF
v_gene: TRBV9
j_gene: TRBJ1-6
d_gene: NA
abundance: few

CDR3nt: TGCAGTGCTATATATGTGGCGGGATCTCAGTACAATGAGCAGTTCTTC
CDR3aa: CSAIYVAGSQYNEQFF
v_gene: TRBV20-1
j_gene: TRBJ2-1
d_gene: NA
abundance: NA

CDR3nt: TGTGCCACCAATAGCGGGAGGGCTGGGGATACGCAGTATTTT
CDR3aa: CATNSGRAGDTQYF
v_gene: TRBV10-3
j_gene: TRBJ2-3
d_gene: TRBD2
abundance: few

CDR3nt: TGTGCCAGCTCCCTGGACAGCTACCCTCAGCCCCAGCATTTT
CDR3aa: CASSLDSYPQPQHF
v_gene: TRBV18
j_gene: TRBJ1-5
d_gene: NA
abundance: few

CDR3nt: TGTGCCACCAGCAGGGGACAGACCTACAATGAGCAGTTCTTC
CDR3aa: CATSRGQTYNEQFF
v_gene: TRBV15
j_gene: TRBJ2-1
d_gene: TRBD1
abundance: few

CDR3nt: TGCGCCAGCAGCCCTACTAGCGGGAGTACAGGAGAGACCCAGTACTTC
CDR3aa: CASSPTSGSTGETQYF
v_gene: TRBV5-1
j_gene: TRBJ2-5
d_gene: TRBD2
abundance: NA

CDR3nt: TGTGCCAGCAGCGGACCGGGACAGTCCTCCTATGGCTACACCTTC
CDR3aa: CASSGPGQSSYGYTF
v_gene: TRBV5-5
j_gene: TRBJ1-2
d_gene: TRBD1
abundance: NA

CDR3nt: TGTGCCAGCATTCGACAGGGGGATGGCTACACCTTC
CDR3aa: CASIRQGDGYTF
v_gene: TRBV28
j_gene: TRBJ1-2
d_gene: TRBD1
abundance: NA

CDR3nt: TGCAGTGCCCGGACTAGCGTAAGGGTCGATGAGCAGTTCTTC
CDR3aa: CSARTSVRVDEQFF
v_gene: TRBV20-1
j_gene: TRBJ2-1
d_gene: TRBD2
abundance: NA

CDR3nt: TGTGCCAGCAGTTACTCGCGACTAGCGGGAGGCAAAAACATTCAGTACTTC
CDR3aa: CASSYSRLAGGKNIQYF
v_gene: TRBV6-5
j_gene: TRBJ2-4
d_gene: TRBD2
abundance: few

CDR3nt: TGTGCTAGCAGCTCCGCGGGAGTCCCAGGCGAGACCCAGTACTTC
CDR3aa: CASSSAGVPGETQYF
v_gene: TRBV7-7
j_gene: TRBJ2-5
d_gene: TRBD2
abundance: few

CDR3nt: TGCGCCAGCAGCTTGGCGGCTAGCGGGGGGAGTGAGCAGTTCTTC
CDR3aa: CASSLAASGGSEQFF
v_gene: TRBV5-1
j_gene: TRBJ2-1
d_gene: TRBD2
abundance: few

CDR3nt: TGCAGTGCTAGAGACCCCAACAGGGGAGGTGGCTACACCTTC
CDR3aa: CSARDPNRGGGYTF
v_gene: TRBV20-1
j_gene: TRBJ1-2
d_gene: TRBD1
abundance: NA

CDR3nt: TGCGCCAGCAGCCAAGACGGAATCTACGAGCAGTACTTC
CDR3aa: CASSQDGIYEQYF
v_gene: TRBV4-1
j_gene: TRBJ2-7
d_gene: NA
abundance: few